This is a list of T cell receptor beta chains from one sample in a study of cytomegalovirus exposure and HLA in healthy donors. Method: immunoSEQ multiplex PCR; TCRdb's copy keeps in-frame clones and lacks some. The sample comprises about 120,000 clones, around 77% of which are singletons, and approximately 11% rests with the top ten. Sequenced sample: PBMCs. The receptors shown here come from a man aged 35-49 years in good health and CMV-seropositive. CDR3s include the opening cysteine and the closing phenylalanine or tryptophan. The D gene is left open where the match is weak. A row's size may be missing; if present it is once, few, many or a size class.

size | J | V | D | length | CDR3 | DNA
few | TRBJ1-4 | TRBV7-8 | TRBD1 | 15 | CASSPSDRVYGKLFF | TGTGCCAGCAGCCCCTCCGACAGGGTGTATGGAAAACTGTTTTTT
NA | TRBJ2-7 | TRBV18 | NA | 14 | CASSPPEVRYEQYF | TGTGCCAGCTCACCACCGGAGGTAAGGTACGAGCAGTACTTC
NA | TRBJ2-7 | TRBV20-1 | NA | 11 | CSAKGGHEQYF | TGCAGTGCTAAAGGGGGTCACGAGCAGTACTTC
NA | TRBJ2-1 | TRBV7-2 | TRBD1 | 15 | CASSRRGLGYNEQFF | TGTGCCAGCAGCCGCAGGGGGCTTGGATACAATGAGCAGTTCTTC
few | TRBJ2-1 | TRBV11-1 | TRBD2 | 13 | CASSLSGTNEQFF | TGTGCCAGCAGCTTAAGCGGGACCAATGAGCAGTTCTTC
NA | TRBJ2-3 | TRBV10-3 | NA | 15 | CAISESGTGTDTQYF | TGTGCCATCAGTGAGTCGGGGACTGGCACAGATACGCAGTATTTT
few | TRBJ1-4 | TRBV30 | NA | 19 | CAWSVLSRAATRGNEKLFF | TGTGCCTGGAGTGTACTTTCAAGGGCAGCCACCAGGGGTAATGAAAAACTGTTTTTT
NA | TRBJ2-6 | TRBV25-1 | TRBD1 | 16 | CASNGTGASGANVLTF | TGTGCCAGCAACGGGACAGGGGCCTCTGGGGCCAACGTCCTGACTTTC
NA | TRBJ1-3 | TRBV7-9 | TRBD1 | 16 | CSSSSTGTGPGNTIYF | TGTTCCAGCAGCTCCACCGGGACAGGGCCTGGAAACACCATATATTTT
NA | TRBJ1-2 | TRBV5-4 | NA | 14 | CASSLGLQNYGYTF | TGTGCCAGCAGCTTGGGGCTACAGAATTATGGCTACACCTTC
NA | TRBJ2-6 | TRBV28 | NA | 14 | CASSRVSGANVLTF | TGTGCCAGCAGCCGGGTCTCTGGGGCCAACGTCCTGACTTTC
NA | TRBJ2-7 | TRBV9 | NA | 18 | CASSPAPQGRLRKYEQYF | TGTGCCAGCAGCCCAGCTCCTCAGGGTCGGTTGAGAAAATACGAGCAGTACTTC
few | TRBJ2-3 | TRBV5-1 | NA | 14 | CASSFGASTDTQYF | TGCGCCAGCAGCTTCGGTGCCAGCACAGATACGCAGTATTTT
NA | TRBJ1-5 | TRBV2 | NA | 16 | CASSGLGGRGNQPQHF | TGTGCCAGCAGTGGTCTCGGGGGTCGAGGCAATCAGCCCCAGCATTTT
few | TRBJ1-2 | TRBV2 | NA | 13 | CASTYENNYGYTF | TGTGCCAGCACTTACGAGAATAACTATGGCTACACCTTC